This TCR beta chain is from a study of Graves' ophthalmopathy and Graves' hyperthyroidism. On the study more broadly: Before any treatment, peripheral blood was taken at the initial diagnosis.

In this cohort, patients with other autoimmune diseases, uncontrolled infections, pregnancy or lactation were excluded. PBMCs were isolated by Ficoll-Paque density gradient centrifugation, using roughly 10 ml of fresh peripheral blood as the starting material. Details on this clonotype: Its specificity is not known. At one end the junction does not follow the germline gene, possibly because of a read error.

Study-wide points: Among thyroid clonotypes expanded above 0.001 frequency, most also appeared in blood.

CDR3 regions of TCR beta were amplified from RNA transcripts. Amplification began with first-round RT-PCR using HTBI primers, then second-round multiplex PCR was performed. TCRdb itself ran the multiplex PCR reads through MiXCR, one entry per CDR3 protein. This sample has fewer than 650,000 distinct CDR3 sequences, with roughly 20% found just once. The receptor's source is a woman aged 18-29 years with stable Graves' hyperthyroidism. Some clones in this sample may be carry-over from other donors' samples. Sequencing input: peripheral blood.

CDR3 loop: CASSVVPRNTEAFF. For the CDR3, the DNA is TGTGCCAGCAGCGTAGTTCCCAGGAACACTGAGGCTTTCTTT. The rearrangement links TRBV9 to TRBJ1-1; D unclear. This CDR3 comprises 14 residues. CDR1 is SGDLS, CDR2 YYNGEE, per germline.